Listed below are T cell receptor beta chains from one sample, sequenced in a study of T cell responses to AZD1222 COVID-19 vaccine. Sequencing used immunoSEQ multiplex PCR; TCRdb keeps in-frame clones, though not all of them. This table has around 100,000 clones, about 87% appearing once. The sample was peripheral blood, taken on day 0 of AZD1222 vaccination. All receptors come from an adult in good health. Both conserved end residues are part of each CDR3. The D gene is left open where the match is weak. Where a row states a size, it is once, few, many or the class of an expanded clone; other rows omit it.

len: 18; d_gene: TRBD2; abundance: NA; j_gene: TRBJ2-5; v_gene: TRBV4-1; CDR3aa: CASSLVVAGSLYQETQYF; CDR3nt: TGCGCCAGCAGCCTTGTGGTAGCGGGAAGCCTATACCAAGAGACCCAGTACTTC
len: 15; d_gene: TRBD2; abundance: NA; j_gene: TRBJ2-1; v_gene: TRBV25-1; CDR3aa: CASSESRGSYNEQFF; CDR3nt: TGTGCCAGCAGTGAATCGCGGGGGTCCTACAATGAGCAGTTCTTC
len: 15; d_gene: NA; abundance: NA; j_gene: TRBJ1-4; v_gene: TRBV6-1; CDR3aa: CASSEGPGVGEKLFF; CDR3nt: TGTGCCAGCAGTGAAGGGCCGGGCGTGGGTGAAAAACTGTTTTTT
len: 14; d_gene: NA; abundance: NA; j_gene: TRBJ2-5; v_gene: TRBV13; CDR3aa: CASSLISSQETQYF; CDR3nt: TGTGCCAGCAGCTTAATTTCGAGTCAAGAGACCCAGTACTTC
len: 13; d_gene: NA; abundance: NA; j_gene: TRBJ2-5; v_gene: TRBV3-1/TRBV3-2; CDR3aa: CASSQGGYETQYF; CDR3nt: TGTGCCAGCAGCCAAGGAGGGTACGAGACCCAGTACTTC
len: 15; d_gene: TRBD2; abundance: NA; j_gene: TRBJ2-7; v_gene: TRBV20-1; CDR3aa: CSASVPSGGAYEQYF; CDR3nt: TGCAGTGCTAGTGTCCCTAGCGGGGGAGCCTACGAGCAGTACTTC
len: 11; d_gene: NA; abundance: NA; j_gene: TRBJ2-7; v_gene: TRBV30; CDR3aa: CAWSNTEEQYF; CDR3nt: TGTGCCTGGAGTAACACAGAAGAGCAGTACTTC
len: 15; d_gene: TRBD1; abundance: NA; j_gene: TRBJ2-7; v_gene: TRBV9; CDR3aa: CASSVAGQGLYEQYF; CDR3nt: TGTGCCAGCAGCGTAGCTGGACAGGGACTTTACGAGCAGTACTTC
len: 17; d_gene: TRBD2; abundance: NA; j_gene: TRBJ2-7; v_gene: TRBV6-1; CDR3aa: CASSEFGRLAGSYEQYF; CDR3nt: TGTGCCAGCAGTGAATTTGGTAGACTAGCGGGATCCTACGAGCAGTACTTC
len: 15; d_gene: NA; abundance: NA; j_gene: TRBJ1-4; v_gene: TRBV9; CDR3aa: CASSVGGQPSEKLFF; CDR3nt: TGTGCCAGCAGCGTAGGAGGACAGCCTAGTGAAAAACTGTTTTTT
len: 15; d_gene: NA; abundance: once; j_gene: TRBJ1-1; v_gene: TRBV5-1; CDR3aa: CASSLVPGMGTEAFF; CDR3nt: TGCGCCAGCAGCTTGGTTCCAGGGATGGGAACTGAAGCTTTCTTT
len: 17; d_gene: TRBD1; abundance: NA; j_gene: TRBJ1-2; v_gene: TRBV5-4; CDR3aa: CASSLTGGFATNYGYTF; CDR3nt: TGTGCCAGCAGCTTGACAGGGGGTTTCGCGACTAACTATGGCTACACCTTC
len: 20; d_gene: NA; abundance: NA; j_gene: TRBJ2-7; v_gene: TRBV4-1; CDR3aa: CASSQVDPPLNEGVAYEQYF; CDR3nt: TGCGCCAGCAGCCAAGTAGATCCTCCCTTAAACGAGGGGGTAGCCTACGAGCAGTACTTC
len: 14; d_gene: NA; abundance: NA; j_gene: TRBJ1-5; v_gene: TRBV6-5; CDR3aa: CASSQLNTYQPQHF; CDR3nt: TGTGCCAGCAGTCAGCTGAATACCTATCAGCCCCAGCATTTT
len: 14; d_gene: NA; abundance: NA; j_gene: TRBJ2-3; v_gene: TRBV7-6; CDR3aa: CASSLYGQRDTQYF; CDR3nt: TGTGCCAGCAGCTTATACGGGCAGCGGGATACGCAGTATTTT
len: 14; d_gene: NA; abundance: NA; j_gene: TRBJ1-1; v_gene: TRBV5-4; CDR3aa: CASSLSGSGTEAFF; CDR3nt: TGTGCCAGCAGCTTGTCAGGGAGCGGCACTGAAGCTTTCTTT
len: 12; d_gene: NA; abundance: NA; j_gene: TRBJ1-2; v_gene: TRBV5-1; CDR3aa: CASSLDGKGYTF; CDR3nt: TGCGCCAGCAGCTTGGACGGGAAAGGCTACACCTTC
len: 19; d_gene: TRBD1; abundance: NA; j_gene: TRBJ1-1; v_gene: TRBV4-1; CDR3aa: CASSQDRGTGNLGNTEAFF; CDR3nt: TGCGCCAGCAGCCAAGATCGGGGGACAGGGAACTTGGGGAACACTGAAGCTTTCTTT
len: 15; d_gene: NA; abundance: NA; j_gene: TRBJ1-6; v_gene: TRBV19; CDR3aa: CASSIERRKNSPLHF; CDR3nt: TGTGCCAGTAGTATCGAGCGGAGAAAAAATTCACCCCTCCACTTT
len: 14; d_gene: NA; abundance: NA; j_gene: TRBJ1-1; v_gene: TRBV19; CDR3aa: CASSMGGLNTEAFF; CDR3nt: TGTGCCAGTAGTATGGGGGGGTTGAACACTGAAGCTTTCTTT
len: 12; d_gene: NA; abundance: once; j_gene: TRBJ2-7; v_gene: TRBV10-1; CDR3aa: CASRAGTGEQYF; CDR3nt: TGCGCCAGCAGAGCCGGGACGGGAGAGCAGTACTTC
len: 15; d_gene: NA; abundance: NA; j_gene: TRBJ1-5; v_gene: TRBV6-1; CDR3aa: CASSDWGDSNQPQHF; CDR3nt: TGTGCCAGCAGTGATTGGGGGGACAGCAATCAGCCCCAGCATTTT
len: 15; d_gene: TRBD2; abundance: once; j_gene: TRBJ2-1; v_gene: TRBV4-1; CDR3aa: CASSQASGGYNEQFF; CDR3nt: TGCGCCAGCAGCCAGGCTAGCGGGGGTTACAATGAGCAGTTCTTC
len: 15; d_gene: TRBD1; abundance: NA; j_gene: TRBJ1-4; v_gene: TRBV3-1/TRBV3-2; CDR3aa: CASSQRTGRNEKLFF; CDR3nt: TGTGCCAGCAGCCAGAGGACAGGTAGAAATGAAAAACTGTTTTTT
len: 13; d_gene: NA; abundance: NA; j_gene: TRBJ1-1; v_gene: TRBV24-1; CDR3aa: CATSGSGGGEAFF; CDR3nt: TGTGCCACCAGTGGGTCCGGGGGCGGTGAAGCTTTCTTT
len: 12; d_gene: NA; abundance: NA; j_gene: TRBJ2-7; v_gene: TRBV19; CDR3aa: CASSIGGYEQYF; CDR3nt: TGTGCCAGTAGTATAGGGGGATACGAGCAGTACTTC